Following are 20 T cell receptor beta chains from one sample sequenced in a study of human T cells and chemical hapten exposure. Time point indicated: patch test 2, 6 weeks after DPC sensitization. Treatment denoted: therapeutic diphenylcyclopropenone sensitization with weekly scalp DPC. Each CDR3 protein is one row after TCRdb ran MiXCR on the RACE reads. The data show 75,000 to 100,000 distinct CDR3 sequences, about a tenth seen once. The material sequenced was whole blood, taken in connection with sensitization to the hapten diphenylcyclopropenone (DPC). All receptors come from a woman between 40 and 55 years old with alopecia areata. Some clones in this sample may be carry-over from other donors' samples.

This chain joins TRBV6-5 and TRBJ2-1; TRBD1 is a possible D gene (6 bases). Trimming took off 5 bases at V and 4 bases at J, with 15 bases between the two ends. Per the germline V gene, CDR1 is MNHEY and CDR2 is SVGAGI. CDR3 length: 15 residues. CDR3 nucleotides: TGTGCCAGCAGTCCCATGGGTAGGGGGTACAATGAGCAGTTCTTC. Protein product: CASSPMGRGYNEQFF.

The rearrangement uses TRBV28 and TRBJ2-3; D is ambiguous. Per the germline V gene, CDR1 is MDHEN and CDR2 is SYDVKM. The CDR3 has 13 amino acids. Trimming shortened V by 5 bases and J by 3 bases, and 9 bases separated the two germline ends. DNA for the CDR3: TGTGCCAGCAGTACCGGGCCAACAGATACGCAGTATTTT. It codes for CASSTGPTDTQYF.

In this sample, this clonotype turned up many times. This rearrangement joins TRBV7-9 to TRBJ1-4; D might be TRBD1 (5 bases). CDR1 SEHNR and CDR2 FQNEAQ come from the germline V gene (reference sequence). This CDR3 contains 15 residues. V lost 5 bases and J lost 8, with 18 bases in between. The CDR3 loop is CASSEGQGRREKLFF. The CDR3 DNA follows: TGTGCCAGCAGCGAGGGTCAGGGTCGGAGAGAAAAACTGTTTTTT.

This clonotype has more than one count but fewer than ten. V is TRBV10-3 and J is TRBJ1-5; a possible D gene is TRBD1 (5 bases). The CDR3 covers 14 residues. V was pared by 1 base and J by 2 bases, with 6 bases between. Germline loops: CDR1 ENHRY, CDR2 SYGVKD. The chain's CDR3 is CAISELQGNQPQHF. The CDR3 nucleotides read TGTGCCATCAGTGAGTTACAGGGCAATCAGCCCCAGCATTTT.

The chain has TRBV5-1 and TRBJ2-1; D possibly matches TRBD1 or TRBD2 (5 bases each). This CDR3 is built from 15 residues. With 4 bases removed from V and 0 bases from J, the gap between germline ends came to 11 bases. Germline CDR1 is SGHRS and CDR2 is YFSETQ. CDR3 coding DNA: TGCGCCAGCAGCCCGGGACCGAGCTCCTACAATGAGCAGTTCTTC. Encoded protein: CASSPGPSSYNEQFF. The complete variable domain, with remaining parts taken from reference TRBV5-1 and TRBJ2-1, reads KAGVTQTPRYLIKTRGQQVTLSCSPISGHRSVSWYQQTPGQGLQFLFEYFSETQRNKGNFPGRFSGRQFSNSRSEMNVSTLELGDSALYLCASSPGPSSYNEQFFGPGTRLTVL.

This clonotype showed up many times. The chain uses TRBV6-1 and TRBJ2-7; 12 bases map to TRBD1. This CDR3 is built from 15 residues. The V segment lost 2 bases and the J segment 5 bases; nucleotides outside the gene matches: 4. The germline CDR1 and CDR2 sequences are MNHNS and SASEGT. DNA of the CDR3: TGTGCCAGCAGTGAATTAGGGACAGGGGGCAACGAGCAGTACTTC. This translates into CASSELGTGGNEQYF.

The chain links TRBV7-8 to TRBJ2-2, with 9 bases lining up with TRBD2. Germline values: CDR1 SGHVS, CDR2 FQNEAQ. With V trimmed by 0 bases and J by 6 bases, 5 bases remained unmatched. The CDR3 extends over 16 amino acids. The CDR3 region has the DNA TGTGCCAGCAGCTTAGCAAGGGGACTAGCAGCCGGGGAGCTGTTTTTT. It specifies CASSLARGLAAGELFF.

This clonotype occurred many times. The chain carries TRBV11-1 and TRBJ1-6; TRBD1 matches at 8 bases. This CDR3 has 14 amino acids. The J segment lost 9 bases and the V segment lost 5 bases, leaving 6 bases of the junction unmatched. The germline V gene has CDR1 SGHAT and CDR2 FQDESV (reference sequence). The CDR3 nucleotides are TGTGCCAGCAGCCATGGACAGGGAGGTTCACCCCTCCACTTT. Protein: CASSHGQGGSPLHF.

J is TRBJ2-2 and V is TRBV7-6, with a tentative D call TRBD2 (5 bases). With 5 bases removed from V and 0 bases from J, the gap between germline ends came to 7 bases. Germline V gives CDR1 SGHVS, CDR2 FNYEAQ. This CDR3 has 14 amino acids. In DNA form, the CDR3 reads TGTGCCAGCAGCGAACTAGCGAACACCGGGGAGCTGTTTTTT. This sequence encodes CASSELANTGELFF.

This clonotype was observed many times. The rearrangement joins TRBV11-3 to TRBJ2-1; tentative D call: TRBD1 (6 bases). CDR3 size: 15 residues. With 4 bases removed from V and 2 bases from J, the gap between germline ends came to 12 bases. Per germline, CDR1 SGHNT and CDR2 YENEEA. For the CDR3, the DNA is TGTGCCAGCAGCTGGTTGACAGGACCCTACAATGAGCAGTTCTTC. Translating it yields CASSWLTGPYNEQFF. The complete variable domain, with remaining parts taken from reference TRBV11-3 and TRBJ2-1, reads EAGVVQSPRYKIIEKKQPVAFWCNPISGHNTLYWYLQNLGQGPELLIRYENEEAVDDSQLPKDRFSAERLKGVDSTLKIQPAELGDSAVYLCASSWLTGPYNEQFFGPGTRLTVL.

This clonotype was detected many times. The CDR3 is CASSQEPDNNSPLHF. In DNA, the CDR3 is TGCGCCAGCAGCCAAGAACCCGATAATAATTCACCCCTCCACTTT. The chain is built from TRBV4-3 and TRBJ1-6; D gene uncertain. The CDR3 spans 15 residues. V was trimmed by 0 bases and J by 5 bases, leaving 8 bases between them. Germline loops: CDR1 LGHNA, CDR2 YSLEER.

At least ten counts were recorded for this clonotype. The J gene is TRBJ1-1, the V gene TRBV5-1, with unresolved D. The V end lost 7 bases, the J end lost 0 bases, and 13 bases lay between the germline ends. The CDR3 is made up of 14 amino acids. Looked up from germline, CDR1 is SGHRS and CDR2 is YFSETQ. The chain's CDR3 is CASSDIGMNTEAFF. The CDR3 DNA reads TGCGCCAGCTCAGATATTGGCATGAACACTGAAGCTTTCTTT.

This clonotype was found a few times. The chain joins TRBV20-1 to TRBJ1-1; possible D gene TRBD1, 5 bases. Germline CDR1 DFQATT, CDR2 SNEGSKA (reference sequence). This CDR3 has 13 residues. The V end lost 0 bases, the J end lost 6 bases, and 11 bases lay between the germline ends. CDR3 region: CSARDLTGAEAFF. The CDR3 nucleotides are TGCAGTGCTAGAGATCTCACGGGGGCTGAAGCTTTCTTT.

This clonotype occurred many times. The chain joins TRBV6-2 or TRBV6-3 to TRBJ2-7; TRBD1 matches 7 bases. Germline V gene sequence: CDR1 MNHEY, CDR2 SVGEGT. V lost 4 bases and J lost 5; bases outside the gene matches: 14. This CDR3 region has 16 residues. The CDR3 loop is CASSSPPGQTIDEQYF. CDR3 nucleotides: TGTGCCAGCAGTTCACCTCCGGGACAGACCATCGACGAGCAGTACTTC.

This clonotype was counted between two and nine times. This chain uses TRBV5-6 with TRBJ2-1; D not resolved. Trimming cost V 0 bases and J 5 bases, with 6 bases left between them. Germline CDR1 is SGHDT and CDR2 is YYEEEE. The CDR3 covers 13 residues. The DNA for the CDR3 is TGTGCCAGCAGCTTGGGTCTTAACAATGAGCAGTTCTTC. It encodes CASSLGLNNEQFF.

This clonotype has a handful of counts. The chain uses TRBV5-4 and TRBJ1-2; D unclear. The CDR3 is made up of 14 amino acids. V lost 0 bases to trimming and J lost 1 base, with 7 bases between them. Per germline, CDR1 SGHNT and CDR2 YYREEE (reference sequence). CDR3 DNA sequence: TGTGCCAGCAGCTTGGATGGGCTTAACTATGGCTACACCTTC. Translating it yields CASSLDGLNYGYTF.

This clonotype appeared a few times. This chain connects TRBV5-1 to TRBJ1-1; a possible D gene is TRBD1 (5 bases). The CDR3 covers 16 residues. Trimming removed 4 bases at V and 7 bases at J, with 23 bases between. Germline V gives CDR1 SGHRS, CDR2 YFSETQ. CDR3 protein: CASSVLLSGSGFEAFF. The DNA for the CDR3 is TGCGCCAGCAGCGTCTTGTTGTCTGGATCAGGGTTTGAAGCTTTCTTT.

The rearrangement uses TRBV20-1 and TRBJ2-5, with 7 positions matching TRBD2. The trim removed 3 bases at V and 2 bases at J, leaving 9 bases unmatched. Germline V gives CDR1 DFQATT, CDR2 SNEGSKA (reference sequence). The CDR3 is 15 amino acids. CDR3 in DNA: TGCAGTGCTAGTCCTTGGGGGGGATGGCAAGAGACCCAGTACTTC. Protein: CSASPWGGWQETQYF.

The table lists this clonotype with a few counts. The chain combines TRBV25-1 with TRBJ2-3, with 10 positions matching TRBD2. Germline lookup yields CDR1 MGHDK and CDR2 SYGVNS. The length of the CDR3 is 14 residues. V trimming: 8 bases; J trimming: 6 bases; junction bases outside the gene matches: 8. The CDR3: CASGTSGEGDTQYF. As DNA, the CDR3 is TGTGCCAGCGGTACTAGCGGGGAGGGGGATACGCAGTATTTT.

This clonotype has just a few counts. The chain recombines TRBV6-5 with TRBJ2-7, with D uncertain. The CDR3 is made up of 11 amino acids. V dropped 6 bases and J dropped 2 bases, with 5 bases sitting between them. Germline V lookup: CDR1 MNHEY, CDR2 SVGAGI. CDR3 protein: CASRSPYEQYF. The CDR3 nucleotides read TGTGCCAGCAGAAGCCCCTACGAGCAGTACTTC.